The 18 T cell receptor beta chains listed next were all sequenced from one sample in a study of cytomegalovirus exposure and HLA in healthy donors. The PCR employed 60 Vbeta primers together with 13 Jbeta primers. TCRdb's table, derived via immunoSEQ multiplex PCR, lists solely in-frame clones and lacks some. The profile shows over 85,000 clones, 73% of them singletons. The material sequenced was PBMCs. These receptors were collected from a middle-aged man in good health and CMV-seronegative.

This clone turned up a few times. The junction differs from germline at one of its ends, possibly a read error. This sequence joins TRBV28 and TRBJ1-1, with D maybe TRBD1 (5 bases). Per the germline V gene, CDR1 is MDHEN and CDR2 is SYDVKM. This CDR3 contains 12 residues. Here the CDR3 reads CASSSGGTEAFF. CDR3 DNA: TGTGCCAGTAGTTCCGGGGGCACTGAAGCTTTCTTT.

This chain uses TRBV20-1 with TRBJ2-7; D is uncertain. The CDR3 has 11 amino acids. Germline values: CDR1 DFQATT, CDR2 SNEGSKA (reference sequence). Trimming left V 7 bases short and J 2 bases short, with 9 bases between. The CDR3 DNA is TGCAGTGGGGCCAGTCCCTACGAGCAGTACTTC. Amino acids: CSGASPYEQYF.

The CDR3 bases are TGCGCCAGCAGCCCGGGACAGTGGACAACCTATAATTCACCCCTCCACTTT. This codes for CASSPGQWTTYNSPLHF. This chain links TRBV5-1 with TRBJ1-6, with 7 bases lining up with TRBD1. J was trimmed by 2 bases and V by 4 bases; bases with no gene match: 9. Germline loops: CDR1 SGHRS, CDR2 YFSETQ. The CDR3 is made up of 17 amino acids. Filled out from reference TRBV5-1 and TRBJ1-6, the complete variable domain reads KAGVTQTPRYLIKTRGQQVTLSCSPISGHRSVSWYQQTPGQGLQFLFEYFSETQRNKGNFPGRFSGRQFSNSRSEMNVSTLELGDSALYLCASSPGQWTTYNSPLHFGNGTRLTVT.

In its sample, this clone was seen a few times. The DNA of the CDR3 is TGTGCCAGCCGCCTGACAGGGGATAGCAATCAGCCCCAGCATTTT. Amino acids: CASRLTGDSNQPQHF. The chain uses TRBV6-1 and TRBJ1-5, with 8 bases that match TRBD1. The V segment lost 8 bases and the J segment 0 bases; nucleotides outside the gene matches: 6. Germline V lookup: CDR1 MNHNS, CDR2 SASEGT. The CDR3 runs to 15 residues.

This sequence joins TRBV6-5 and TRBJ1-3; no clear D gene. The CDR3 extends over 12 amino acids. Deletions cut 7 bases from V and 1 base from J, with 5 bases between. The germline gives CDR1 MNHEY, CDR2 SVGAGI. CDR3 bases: TGTGCCAGCACCGGGTCTGGAAACACCATATATTTT. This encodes CASTGSGNTIYF.

The DNA for the CDR3 is TGTGCCAGCAGCCCCTGGACAGGGATGAACACTGAAGCTTTCTTT. As protein: CASSPWTGMNTEAFF. The V gene is TRBV28, the J gene TRBJ1-1, with 8 positions matching TRBD1. J gave up 0 bases and V 6 bases, and 6 bases lay outside the gene matches. Germline CDR1 reads MDHEN; CDR2 reads SYDVKM. The CDR3 is made up of 15 amino acids. The whole variable domain, filled in from reference TRBV28 and TRBJ1-1, reads DVKVTQSSRYLVKRTGEKVFLECVQDMDHENMFWYRQDPGLGLRLIYFSYDVKMKEKGDIPEGYSVSREKKERFSLILESASTNQTSMYLCASSPWTGMNTEAFFGQGTRLTVV.

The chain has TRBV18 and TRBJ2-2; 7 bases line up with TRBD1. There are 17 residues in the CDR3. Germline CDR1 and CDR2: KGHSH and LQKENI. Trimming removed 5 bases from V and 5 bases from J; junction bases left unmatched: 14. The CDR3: CASSKYGGQVLTGELFF. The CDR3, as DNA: TGTGCCAGCTCAAAGTACGGTGGACAGGTTTTGACCGGGGAGCTGTTTTTT.

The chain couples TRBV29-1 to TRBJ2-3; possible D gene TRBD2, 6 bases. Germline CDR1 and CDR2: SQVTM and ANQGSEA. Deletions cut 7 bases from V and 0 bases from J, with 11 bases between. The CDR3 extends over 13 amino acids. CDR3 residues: CSAVTRSTDTQYF. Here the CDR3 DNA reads TGCAGCGCTGTGACTAGGAGCACAGATACGCAGTATTTT.

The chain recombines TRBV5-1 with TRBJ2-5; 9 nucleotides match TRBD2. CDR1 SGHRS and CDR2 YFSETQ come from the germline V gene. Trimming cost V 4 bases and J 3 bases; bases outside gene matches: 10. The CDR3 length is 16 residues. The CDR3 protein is CASSLARTSAEETQYF. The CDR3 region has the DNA TGCGCCAGCAGCCTCGCCAGGACTAGCGCCGAAGAGACCCAGTACTTC. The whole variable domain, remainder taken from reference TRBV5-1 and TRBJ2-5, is KAGVTQTPRYLIKTRGQQVTLSCSPISGHRSVSWYQQTPGQGLQFLFEYFSETQRNKGNFPGRFSGRQFSNSRSEMNVSTLELGDSALYLCASSLARTSAEETQYFGPGTRLLVL.

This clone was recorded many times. For the CDR3, the DNA is TGTGCCAGCAGTGAGTCGGAGGGAGAGGGATACGAGCAGTACTTC. This codes for CASSESEGEGYEQYF. This chain links TRBV6-1 with TRBJ2-7; D perhaps matches TRBD2 (6 bases). CDR3 length: 15 residues. Germline V gene data show CDR1 as MNHNS and CDR2 as SASEGT. The ends were cut back, 3 bases at V and 4 bases at J, with 16 bases in the middle.

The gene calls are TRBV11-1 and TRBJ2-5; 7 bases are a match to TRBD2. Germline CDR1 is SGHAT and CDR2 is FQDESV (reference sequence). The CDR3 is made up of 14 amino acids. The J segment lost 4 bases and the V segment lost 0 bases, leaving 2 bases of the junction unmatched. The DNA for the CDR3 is TGTGCCAGCAGCTTAGCGCGCGGGGGAGAGACCCAGTACTTC. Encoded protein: CASSLARGGETQYF.

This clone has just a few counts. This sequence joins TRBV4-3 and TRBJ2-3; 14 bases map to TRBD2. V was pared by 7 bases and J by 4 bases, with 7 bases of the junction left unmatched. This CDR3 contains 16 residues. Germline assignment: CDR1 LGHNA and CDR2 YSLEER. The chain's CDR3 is CASKTGTSGGPDTQYF. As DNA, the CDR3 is TGCGCCAGCAAAACGGGGACTAGCGGGGGCCCAGATACGCAGTATTTT.

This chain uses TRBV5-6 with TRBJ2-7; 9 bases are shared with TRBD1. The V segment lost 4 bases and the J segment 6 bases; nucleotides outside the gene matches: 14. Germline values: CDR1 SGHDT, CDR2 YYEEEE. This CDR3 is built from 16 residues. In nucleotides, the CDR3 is TGTGCCAGCAGCAACGTACAGGGGGCGCTTGCTGGCGAGCAGTACTTC. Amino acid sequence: CASSNVQGALAGEQYF.

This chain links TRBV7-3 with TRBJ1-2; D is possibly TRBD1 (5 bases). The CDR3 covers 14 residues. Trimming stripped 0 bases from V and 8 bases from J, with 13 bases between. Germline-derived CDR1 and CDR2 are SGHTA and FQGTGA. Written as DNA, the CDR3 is TGTGCCAGCAGCTTAACGCTTCAGGGTGACGGCTACACCTTC. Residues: CASSLTLQGDGYTF.

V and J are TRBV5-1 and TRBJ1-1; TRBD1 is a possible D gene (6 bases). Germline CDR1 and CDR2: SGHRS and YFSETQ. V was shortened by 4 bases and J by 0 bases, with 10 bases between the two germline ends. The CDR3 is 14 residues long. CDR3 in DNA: TGCGCCAGCAGCGTACAGGGTGTGAACACTGAAGCTTTCTTT. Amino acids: CASSVQGVNTEAFF.

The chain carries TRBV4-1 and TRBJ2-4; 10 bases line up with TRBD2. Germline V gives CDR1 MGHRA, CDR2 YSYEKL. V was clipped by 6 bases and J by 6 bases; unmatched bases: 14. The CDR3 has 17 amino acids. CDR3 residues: CASSQEGTSDLGNIQYF. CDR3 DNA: TGCGCCAGCAGTCAGGAAGGGACTAGCGATTTAGGAAACATTCAGTACTTC.

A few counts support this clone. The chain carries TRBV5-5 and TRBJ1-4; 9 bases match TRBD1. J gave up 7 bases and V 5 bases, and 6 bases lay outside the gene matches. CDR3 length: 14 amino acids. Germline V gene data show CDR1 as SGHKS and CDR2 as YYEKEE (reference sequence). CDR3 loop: CASRLGQGPEKLFF. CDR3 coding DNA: TGTGCCAGCAGATTAGGACAGGGGCCTGAAAAACTGTTTTTT.

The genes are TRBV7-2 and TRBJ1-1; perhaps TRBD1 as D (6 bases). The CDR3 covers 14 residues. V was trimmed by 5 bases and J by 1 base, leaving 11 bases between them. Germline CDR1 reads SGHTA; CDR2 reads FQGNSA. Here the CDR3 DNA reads TGTGCCAGCAGCCCCCAAGGGGGGAACACTGAAGCTTTCTTT. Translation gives CASSPQGGNTEAFF. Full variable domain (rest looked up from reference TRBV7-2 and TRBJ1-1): GAGVSQSPSNKVTEKGKDVELRCDPISGHTALYWYRQSLGQGLEFLIYFQGNSAPDKSGLPSDRFSAERTGGSVSTLTIQRTQQEDSAVYLCASSPQGGNTEAFFGQGTRLTVV.